This TCR beta chain emerged from a study of OX40 agonist ivuxolimab in advanced cancers. Across the study: Patients were given ivuxolimab, an antibody that agonizes OX40 (CD134). Whole-study findings and limits: Mean expanded clone counts were higher in CD8+ than CD4+ T cells.

Worth noting for this clone: Antigen specificity is unknown.

Here immunoSEQ multiplex PCR was the method, and the copy in TCRdb shows in-frame clones only, minus some. The data contain tens of thousands of clones, about 85% of them seen just once; the ten biggest clones take up under 6%. The V and J ends lost 2 bases and 2 bases respectively, with 16 bases between them. The CDR3 consists of 16 residues. Germline CDR1 is SGHDT and CDR2 is YYEEEE. The clonotype comes from an adult with an advanced solid tumor such as melanoma, head and neck, liver or kidney cancer. V usage is TRBV5-6 and J usage is TRBJ2-5, with a tentative D call TRBD1 (6 bases). The sample was CD4+ or CD8+ T cells sorted from blood, taken in a trial of the OX40 agonist ivuxolimab. The CDR3 coding sequence is TGTGCCAGCAGCTTCGGGACACAGGCCAAACAAGAGACCCAGTACTTC. Residues: CASSFGTQAKQETQYF.